These T cell receptor beta chains were read from a single sample in a study of shared clonotypes between healthy human individuals. Profiled with immunoSEQ multiplex PCR; TCRdb holds only in-frame clones, not every one. The sample lists hundreds of thousands of clones, approximately 95% occurring once. The specimen sequenced was naive CD8+ T cells sorted from blood. These receptors all come from a woman in her twenties or thirties in good health. Each CDR3 is given with its conserved first and last residue. D genes are given only for firm matches. The listing skips clone size in some rows; elsewhere it reads once, few, many or a size class.

v_gene,len,d_gene,abundance,j_gene,CDR3nt,CDR3aa
TRBV10-3,14,TRBD1,.,TRBJ1-2,TGTGCCGTCTCCCCCTCCGACAGGGCTTCGGGCTACACCTTC,CAVSPSDRASGYTF
TRBV5-1,15,TRBD1,once,TRBJ2-3,TGCGCCAGCAGCGCGGACAGGAGTAGCACAGATACGCAGTATTTT,CASSADRSSTDTQYF
TRBV19,14,TRBD2,.,TRBJ2-7,TGTGCCAGTAGTATCGGCGGGAGGGCCGACGAGCAGTACTTC,CASSIGGRADEQYF
TRBV13,15,.,once,TRBJ2-2,TGTGCCAGCAGCTTGAGGGGCGCCAACACCGGGGAGCTGTTTTTT,CASSLRGANTGELFF
TRBV4-2,15,.,.,TRBJ1-5,TGTGCCAGCAGCCAGAACAGGGAGGGCAATCAGCCCCAGCATTTT,CASSQNREGNQPQHF
TRBV27,14,TRBD1,.,TRBJ2-7,TGTGCCAGCAGAGCCGGGACAGGGGTTGGCGAGCAGTACTTC,CASRAGTGVGEQYF
TRBV5-6,14,TRBD1,.,TRBJ1-5,TGTGCCAGCAGCTTGAAGACAGGGAATCAGCCCCAGCATTTT,CASSLKTGNQPQHF
TRBV18,12,.,.,TRBJ1-1,TGTGCCAGCTCACTCCTAAACACTGAAGCTTTCTTT,CASSLLNTEAFF
TRBV7-8,17,TRBD1,.,TRBJ1-2,TGTGCCAGCAGCATCTACGCCCGGACAGGGGGAAACTATGGCTACACCTTC,CASSIYARTGGNYGYTF
TRBV27,15,.,.,TRBJ1-3,TGTGCCAGCAGAGATACAGTACTCTCTGGAAACACCATATATTTT,CASRDTVLSGNTIYF
TRBV7-2,16,TRBD1,.,TRBJ2-7,TGTGCCAGCAGCTTAGGGGGGACAGGGCCGTCCTACGAGCAGTACTTC,CASSLGGTGPSYEQYF
TRBV30,13,.,.,TRBJ1-2,TGTGCCCACTGCGAGACAACAGACTATGGCTACACCTTC,CAHCETTDYGYTF
TRBV7-9,16,TRBD1,.,TRBJ2-7,TGTGCCAGCAGCCCCCGTGGGGGGACAGGGTACTACGAGCAGTACTTC,CASSPRGGTGYYEQYF
TRBV27,15,.,.,TRBJ2-7,TGTGCCAGCAGTCTGGCGGGGAACCCTTCCTACGAGCAGTACTTC,CASSLAGNPSYEQYF
TRBV2,15,.,once,TRBJ2-2,TGTGCCAGCAGTGAAGGGACCACGAACACCGGGGAGCTGTTTTTT,CASSEGTTNTGELFF
TRBV7-6,16,TRBD2,.,TRBJ2-1,TGTGCCAGCAGCTTAAATAGCGGGGACCCCTACAATGAGCAGTTCTTC,CASSLNSGDPYNEQFF
TRBV15,17,.,.,TRBJ1-1,TGTGCCACCAGCAGAGATCGGGGGGAAGACATCTACACTGAAGCTTTCTTT,CATSRDRGEDIYTEAFF
TRBV28,16,.,once,TRBJ2-1,TGTGCCAGCAGTTTAAGTACAGCCTACTCCTACAATGAGCAGTTCTTC,CASSLSTAYSYNEQFF
TRBV4-1,16,.,.,TRBJ2-7,TGCGCCAGCAGCCAAGATATAGCTCAGATCGGCTACGAGCAGTACTTC,CASSQDIAQIGYEQYF
TRBV28,13,.,.,TRBJ2-7,TGTGCCAGCAGTTTATCGGTAGCCTACGAGCAGTACTTC,CASSLSVAYEQYF
TRBV27,15,.,.,TRBJ2-2,TGTGCCAGCAGTTTTACCCCCCGGAAGGCCGGGGAGCTGTTTTTT,CASSFTPRKAGELFF
TRBV7-9,19,TRBD1,.,TRBJ2-7,TGTGCCAGCAGCCTCCCCCAGACAGGGGGCTCGGGGGGCTCCTACGAGCAGTACTTC,CASSLPQTGGSGGSYEQYF
TRBV2,13,.,.,TRBJ2-7,TGTGCCAGCAGTGTGGGGGTACCCTACGAGCAGTACTTC,CASSVGVPYEQYF
TRBV4-1,13,.,.,TRBJ1-2,TGCGCCAGCAGCCAATCAGGGGTCTATGGCTACACCTTC,CASSQSGVYGYTF
TRBV28,11,.,.,TRBJ2-7,TGTGCCAGCAGGCAGGATTACGAGCAGTACTTC,CASRQDYEQYF
TRBV19,13,.,once,TRBJ2-7,TGTGCCAGTAGTATGTGGGAAGGGTACGAGCAGTACTTC,CASSMWEGYEQYF
TRBV14,15,.,.,TRBJ1-2,TGTGCCAGCAGCCAGGGCCGAGGGGGTGGCTATGGCTACACCTTC,CASSQGRGGGYGYTF
TRBV11-2,18,TRBD2,.,TRBJ2-7,TGTGCCAGCAGCTTAGTCATGGCTAGCGGGATATTTTCCTACGAGCAGTACTTC,CASSLVMASGIFSYEQYF
TRBV2,16,.,.,TRBJ1-3,TGTGCCAGCAGTGATATCGGTTTCTTCCGTGGAAACACCATATATTTT,CASSDIGFFRGNTIYF
TRBV7-8,15,TRBD1,.,TRBJ2-2,TGTGCCAGCAGCTCCCGGGACAGGGGCACCGGGGAGCTGTTTTTT,CASSSRDRGTGELFF
TRBV7-9,14,.,.,TRBJ1-1,TGTGCCAGCAGCTTAGATGTGGGGCAGCCTGAAGCTTTCTTT,CASSLDVGQPEAFF
TRBV28,15,.,.,TRBJ1-5,TGTGCCAGCAGTTTGAGAGGGTATAGCAATCAGCCCCAGCATTTT,CASSLRGYSNQPQHF
TRBV19,13,.,.,TRBJ2-7,TGTGCCAGTAGTATGATCGGTGGCGGCGAGCAGTACTTC,CASSMIGGGEQYF
TRBV28,15,TRBD2,.,TRBJ2-3,TGTGCCAGCAGTCTTCTAGCGGGGGTCACAGATACGCAGTATTTT,CASSLLAGVTDTQYF
TRBV19,15,TRBD1,.,TRBJ2-3,TGTGCCAGTAGTATAGCCAGGGGGCTGAGGGATACGCAGTATTTT,CASSIARGLRDTQYF
TRBV27,14,TRBD1,once,TRBJ2-2,TGTGCCAGCAACCTCAGGGGGCGAACCGGGGAGCTGTTTTTT,CASNLRGRTGELFF
TRBV28,11,.,.,TRBJ2-7,TGTGCCAGCATCTCAGGGTACGAGCAGTACTTC,CASISGYEQYF
TRBV13,14,.,.,TRBJ1-1,TGTGCCAGCAGCGCCGATACCGCGAACACTGAAGCTTTCTTT,CASSADTANTEAFF
TRBV10-1,17,TRBD1,.,TRBJ2-7,TGCGCCAGGGGGTGGGTAGCTCGACAGGGGGCGACCTACGAGCAGTACTTC,CARGWVARQGATYEQYF
TRBV11-2,13,.,once,TRBJ1-1,TGTGCCAGCAGCCTAGCGACAGGCACTGAAGCTTTCTTT,CASSLATGTEAFF
TRBV4-1,21,.,.,TRBJ2-1,TGCGCCAGCAGCCAAGATCTCTTGGGGCTAGCCTTCTTAAGCTCCTACAATGAGCAGTTCTTC,CASSQDLLGLAFLSSYNEQFF
TRBV5-5,14,.,.,TRBJ1-1,TGTGCCAGCAGCTGGGGAGGGTCCGGGGTTGAAGCTTTCTTT,CASSWGGSGVEAFF
TRBV28,17,TRBD1,.,TRBJ1-6,TGTGCCAGCAGTTTATTCTCCGGGACAGAGTTAAATTCACCCCTCCACTTT,CASSLFSGTELNSPLHF
TRBV6-1,14,TRBD1,.,TRBJ1-1,TGTGCCAGCAGTAGACCGGGACAGCCCTATGAAGCTTTCTTT,CASSRPGQPYEAFF
TRBV7-9,13,.,.,TRBJ2-7,TGTGCCAGCAGCTTAGACATCTCCTACGAGCAGTACTTC,CASSLDISYEQYF
TRBV6-1,14,.,.,TRBJ1-5,TGTGCCAGCATCCCCCTTCAGAGCAATCAGCCCCAGCATTTT,CASIPLQSNQPQHF
TRBV7-9,13,.,.,TRBJ2-1,TGTGCCAGCAGCTTCGGAGGCACAAATGAGCAGTTCTTC,CASSFGGTNEQFF
TRBV28,15,TRBD1,.,TRBJ1-3,TGTGCCAGCAGTCAAACAGGGGGCTCTGGAAACACCATATATTTT,CASSQTGGSGNTIYF
TRBV2,12,.,.,TRBJ2-5,TGTGCCAGCAGCGGAATATGGGAGACCCAGTACTTC,CASSGIWETQYF
TRBV7-9,14,.,.,TRBJ1-5,TGTGCCAGCAGCTTAGAGGGGACGGCTCAGCCCCAGCATTTT,CASSLEGTAQPQHF
TRBV7-9,11,.,.,TRBJ2-7,TGTGCCAGCAGCGAATCCTACGAGCAGTACTTC,CASSESYEQYF
TRBV21-1,16,.,.,TRBJ1-1,TGTGCCAGCAGCCAGACAGGATATGAACACCGGACCCGGGCTTTCTTT,CASSQTGYEHRTRAFF
TRBV28,14,TRBD1,.,TRBJ2-7,TGTGCCAGCAGCCTTTCCGGGACAGGGGGGGTGCAGTACTTC,CASSLSGTGGVQYF
TRBV4-1,14,TRBD1,.,TRBJ2-7,TGCGCCAGCAGCCTAGGACAGGGGGCGAGAGAGCAGTACTTC,CASSLGQGAREQYF
TRBV6-1,15,.,.,TRBJ2-7,TGTGCCAGCAGTGAATTGGGATACTCCTTCGGGGAGCAGTACTTC,CASSELGYSFGEQYF